A selection of T cell receptor beta chains follows, all from one sample in a study of blood T cell repertoires in COVID-19. Data came from immunoSEQ multiplex PCR; TCRdb stores just in-frame clones and leaves some out. Of roughly 250,000 clones in the sample, 75% to 90% were seen once. The sequencing sample was made of PBMCs or T cells enriched from blood (not recorded which). The receptor source for this set is a woman between 18 and 30 years old who had recovered from COVID-19. CDR3s include the opening cysteine and the closing phenylalanine or tryptophan. The D gene is left open where the match is weak. Some rows have no size entry. The others give once, few or many, or a class for an expanded clone.

cdr3_aa: CASSLQFAYSNQPQHF
cdr3_nt: TGTGCCAGCAGCTTACAGTTTGCATATAGCAATCAGCCCCAGCATTTT
j_call: TRBJ1-5
clone_size: -
v_call: TRBV5-6
d_call: -

cdr3_aa: CASSFSGSYNEQFF
cdr3_nt: TGTGCCAGCAGTTTTTCGGGGAGCTACAATGAGCAGTTCTTC
j_call: TRBJ2-1
clone_size: -
v_call: TRBV27
d_call: -

cdr3_aa: CASSLDTSGRGHSPLHF
cdr3_nt: TGTGCCAGCAGCTTAGATACTTCCGGCAGGGGGCATTCACCCCTCCACTTT
j_call: TRBJ1-6
clone_size: once
v_call: TRBV7-9
d_call: TRBD1

cdr3_aa: CSVESPLAGYQETQYF
cdr3_nt: TGCAGCGTTGAAAGTCCACTAGCGGGGTACCAAGAGACCCAGTACTTC
j_call: TRBJ2-5
clone_size: -
v_call: TRBV29-1
d_call: TRBD2

cdr3_aa: CASSPIAGSLTDTQYF
cdr3_nt: TGTGCCAGCTCACCGATAGCGGGGTCCCTCACAGATACGCAGTATTTT
j_call: TRBJ2-3
clone_size: -
v_call: TRBV18
d_call: TRBD2

cdr3_aa: CASRRTVKETQYF
cdr3_nt: TGTGCCAGTAGACGGACAGTAAAAGAGACCCAGTACTTC
j_call: TRBJ2-5
clone_size: -
v_call: TRBV19
d_call: -

cdr3_aa: CASTGSGMRQPQHF
cdr3_nt: TGTGCCAGTACCGGAAGCGGTATGCGGCAGCCCCAGCATTTT
j_call: TRBJ1-5
clone_size: -
v_call: TRBV19
d_call: -

cdr3_aa: CASSLMGQGAGNIQYF
cdr3_nt: TGTGCCAGCAGCTTAATGGGACAGGGGGCTGGAAACATTCAGTACTTC
j_call: TRBJ2-4
clone_size: -
v_call: TRBV7-3
d_call: TRBD1

cdr3_aa: CASSEEGRGTDTQYF
cdr3_nt: TGTGCCAGCAGTGAAGAGGGCAGGGGCACAGATACGCAGTATTTT
j_call: TRBJ2-3
clone_size: -
v_call: TRBV2
d_call: -

cdr3_aa: CASSAPGQGNYGYTF
cdr3_nt: TGTGCCAGCAGCGCACCGGGACAGGGGAACTATGGCTACACCTTC
j_call: TRBJ1-2
clone_size: -
v_call: TRBV7-2
d_call: TRBD1

cdr3_aa: CASSLEGAPSTDTQYF
cdr3_nt: TGTGCCAGCAGCTTAGAGGGCGCCCCTAGCACAGATACGCAGTATTTT
j_call: TRBJ2-3
clone_size: once
v_call: TRBV11-2
d_call: -

cdr3_aa: CASSPPTGYQETQYF
cdr3_nt: TGTGCCAGCTCACCGCCGACAGGGTACCAAGAGACCCAGTACTTC
j_call: TRBJ2-5
clone_size: -
v_call: TRBV18
d_call: TRBD1

cdr3_aa: CASSSSGLAGVQETQYF
cdr3_nt: TGTGCCAGCAGCTCCTCGGGACTAGCGGGGGTCCAAGAGACCCAGTACTTC
j_call: TRBJ2-5
clone_size: -
v_call: TRBV3-1/TRBV3-2
d_call: TRBD2

cdr3_aa: CASRMSPYNSPLHF
cdr3_nt: TGTGCCAGCAGAATGAGCCCCTATAATTCACCCCTCCACTTT
j_call: TRBJ1-6
clone_size: -
v_call: TRBV2
d_call: -

cdr3_aa: CSVEVEDIYTF
cdr3_nt: TGCAGCGTTGAAGTGGAAGACATCTACACCTTC
j_call: TRBJ1-2
clone_size: -
v_call: TRBV29-1
d_call: -

cdr3_aa: CAITIERGALFDEQFF
cdr3_nt: TGTGCCATCACCATCGAGCGGGGGGCTCTATTCGATGAGCAGTTCTTC
j_call: TRBJ2-1
clone_size: once
v_call: TRBV10-3
d_call: TRBD2

cdr3_aa: CASSFGQGSANYGYTF
cdr3_nt: TGTGCCAGTAGTTTCGGACAGGGTTCGGCTAACTATGGCTACACCTTC
j_call: TRBJ1-2
clone_size: -
v_call: TRBV19
d_call: TRBD1

cdr3_aa: CASSGLPGGPEAFF
cdr3_nt: TGCGCCAGCAGTGGTTTGCCAGGGGGCCCTGAAGCTTTCTTT
j_call: TRBJ1-1
clone_size: -
v_call: TRBV10-1
d_call: TRBD1

cdr3_aa: CASAGVPNTEAFF
cdr3_nt: TGTGCCTCAGCAGGGGTTCCGAACACTGAAGCTTTCTTT
j_call: TRBJ1-1
clone_size: -
v_call: TRBV28
d_call: -

cdr3_aa: CASSVVGITGVEQFF
cdr3_nt: TGTGCCAGCAGCGTAGTAGGGATCACAGGGGTTGAGCAGTTCTTC
j_call: TRBJ2-1
clone_size: -
v_call: TRBV9
d_call: TRBD1

cdr3_aa: CASSLGGREFYGYTF
cdr3_nt: TGCGCCAGCAGCTTGGGGGGGCGCGAGTTTTATGGCTACACCTTC
j_call: TRBJ1-2
clone_size: -
v_call: TRBV5-1
d_call: -

cdr3_aa: CASSDSGGAADTQYF
cdr3_nt: TGTGCCAGCAGTGACAGCGGGGGGGCCGCAGATACGCAGTATTTT
j_call: TRBJ2-3
clone_size: -
v_call: TRBV2
d_call: TRBD2

cdr3_aa: CASTSYRMNTEAFF
cdr3_nt: TGTGCCAGTACATCATACAGGATGAACACTGAAGCTTTCTTT
j_call: TRBJ1-1
clone_size: -
v_call: TRBV19
d_call: -

cdr3_aa: CATSRDAGGEQYF
cdr3_nt: TGTGCCACCAGCAGAGATGCAGGGGGCGAGCAGTACTTC
j_call: TRBJ2-7
clone_size: -
v_call: TRBV15
d_call: TRBD1

cdr3_aa: CASSTGGLTKDEQFF
cdr3_nt: TGTGCCAGCAGTACGGGGGGACTGACGAAGGATGAGCAGTTCTTC
j_call: TRBJ2-1
clone_size: -
v_call: TRBV28
d_call: TRBD2

cdr3_aa: CASSPPESPGNGYTF
cdr3_nt: TGTGCCAGCTCACCACCGGAGAGTCCCGGGAATGGCTACACCTTC
j_call: TRBJ1-2
clone_size: -
v_call: TRBV18
d_call: -

cdr3_aa: CAWSVRLNEKLFF
cdr3_nt: TGTGCCTGGAGTGTACGGTTAAACGAAAAACTGTTTTTT
j_call: TRBJ1-4
clone_size: -
v_call: TRBV30
d_call: -

cdr3_aa: CASTPRGLGAQNTEAFF
cdr3_nt: TGCGCCAGCACCCCGCGAGGCTTGGGGGCCCAGAACACTGAAGCTTTCTTT
j_call: TRBJ1-1
clone_size: -
v_call: TRBV5-1
d_call: -

cdr3_aa: CAISLQGEQPQHF
cdr3_nt: TGTGCCATCAGCCTACAGGGAGAGCAGCCCCAGCATTTT
j_call: TRBJ1-5
clone_size: -
v_call: TRBV10-3
d_call: -

cdr3_aa: CASSGPRGSNQPQHF
cdr3_nt: TGTGCCAGTAGTGGCCCCCGGGGTAGCAATCAGCCCCAGCATTTT
j_call: TRBJ1-5
clone_size: -
v_call: TRBV19
d_call: -

cdr3_aa: CASSLGHRGKDNYGYTF
cdr3_nt: TGTGCCAGCAGCTTAGGTCACAGGGGAAAGGATAACTATGGCTACACCTTC
j_call: TRBJ1-2
clone_size: -
v_call: TRBV7-9
d_call: TRBD1

cdr3_aa: CASSVGGLYGYTF
cdr3_nt: TGTGCCAGCAGCGTAGGGGGCCTCTATGGCTACACCTTC
j_call: TRBJ1-2
clone_size: -
v_call: TRBV9
d_call: -

cdr3_aa: CASSQEELDSNQPQHF
cdr3_nt: TGCGCCAGCAGCCAGGAAGAGCTAGATAGCAATCAGCCCCAGCATTTT
j_call: TRBJ1-5
clone_size: -
v_call: TRBV4-1
d_call: -